Detailed here is one T cell receptor beta chain. Its cognate antigen has yet to be identified. The sample holds no much larger clone one base away, and base qualities are not on file. This entry belongs to a study of T cells in tuberculosis (dated 2018 in TCRdb). About the full investigation: The study combined CD1B tetramers and high-throughput TCR immunosequencing to characterize T cells specific for the mycobacterial lipid antigen glucose monomycolate (GMM). In a South African clinical cohort, IGRA-negative adolescents, IGRA-positive adolescents with latent tuberculosis and adults with active tuberculosis were compared, with under 13 people in each group. The full study reports these points: An accuracy of roughly 90% (AUROC 0.75 to 0.9) was reached by a classifier using the diverse GMM-specific repertoire, compared with approximately 70% accuracy when GEM motif frequencies were used. The smaller NN-distances were partly driven by shorter CDR3-alpha lengths in active tuberculosis patients, and the difference for TCR-beta did not reach statistical significance. Clinical samples were chosen by availability of cryopreserved specimens, and active tuberculosis cases were adults while controls were adolescents. Compared with IGRA-negative controls, TCR-alpha repertoires from active tuberculosis had smaller mean NN-distances to GMM-specific TCRs, which suggests clonal expansion of these TCRs.

TCR libraries were generated with the immunoSEQ multiplex PCR assay, using TCR-beta and/or TCR-alpha/delta assays for each sample. The Illumina high-throughput platform was used to sequence the amplified TCR libraries. From the authors' description of their analysis: Clustering and dimensionality reduction relied on pairwise TCRdist distances among GMM-specific receptors from T cells that were either sorted ex vivo or expanded in vitro. Each clinical repertoire was scored by mean NN-distance, the average TCRdist to the nearest 10% of tetramer-positive reference sequences. To compute GEM TCR motif frequency, the fraction of unique TCRs matching known GEM sequences by V/J usage and CDR3 length was calculated. Linear discriminant analysis with leave-one-out cross-validation, implemented in scikit-learn, was used to classify active tuberculosis. The source is immuneACCESS, and TCRdb retained only in-frame sequences with V and J called. Part of the clones is not carried over; for the studies checked, unresolved V genes explain less than half of this, and the remainder is unexplained. That table gives V, J and clone size, and the DNA gave D and trimming. Present in this sample are about 30,000 clones, 94% of which were seen just once. 6.5% to 8% of the sample is held by the ten biggest clonotypes.

The CDR3 holds 15 amino acids from the cysteine to the phenylalanine. Here the CDR3 DNA is all that survives: 45 bases in frame from base 1. For CDR1 and CDR2, the germline V gene lists MGHRA and YSYEKL. V lost 6 bases and J lost 4 bases, and the count of bases not matched to a germline gene is 9. At study entry, a tuberculin skin test and the QuantiFERON-TB GOLD In-Tube IGRA were used to screen adolescents for latent tuberculosis infection. Immunosequencing was performed on unsorted cryopreserved PBMC, with 100,000 or so T cells per clinical donor covered on average. Eleven high schools in the Worcester region of the Western Cape, South Africa, served as enrollment sites for adolescents aged 12 to 18 years. About 10 M. tuberculosis-infected adolescents and about 10 uninfected adolescents, matched for age and sex, were selected. PBMC from adolescents were isolated by density centrifugation from freshly drawn heparinized blood and were then cryopreserved.

This chain joins TRBV4-1 to TRBJ2-3; 8 bases in between match TRBD1. The sequence derives from a donor between 5 and 29 years old with latent tuberculosis or without tuberculosis infection. The sequenced sample was PBMCs. The CDR3 has the sequence CASSPGTGWSDTQYF. The nucleotide sequence reads as follows: TGCGCCAGCAGTCCCGGGACAGGATGGTCAGATACGCAGTATTTT.